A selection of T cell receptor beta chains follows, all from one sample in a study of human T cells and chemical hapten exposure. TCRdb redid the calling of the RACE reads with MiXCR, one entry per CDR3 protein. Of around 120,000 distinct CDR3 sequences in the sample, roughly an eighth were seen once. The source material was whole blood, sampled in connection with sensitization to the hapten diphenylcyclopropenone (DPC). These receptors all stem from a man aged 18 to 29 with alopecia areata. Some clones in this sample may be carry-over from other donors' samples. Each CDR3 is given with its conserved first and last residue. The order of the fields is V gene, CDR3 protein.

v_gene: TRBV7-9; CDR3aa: CASSPGTSGGYQETQYF
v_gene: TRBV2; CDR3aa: CASSGTGPYNEQFF
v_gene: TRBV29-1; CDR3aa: CSAATGSSGNTIYF
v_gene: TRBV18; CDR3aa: CASSPPIEGRIMEQFF
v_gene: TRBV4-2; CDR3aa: CASSQRDIGNEKLFF
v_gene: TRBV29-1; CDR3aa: CSVQIVDEQFF
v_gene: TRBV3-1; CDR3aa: CASSQPGQGTDTQYF
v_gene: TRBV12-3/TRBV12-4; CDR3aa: CASSLGQFYGYTF
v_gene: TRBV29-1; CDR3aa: CSAQTASYGYTF
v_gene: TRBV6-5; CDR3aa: CASSYSRRPSGNTIYF
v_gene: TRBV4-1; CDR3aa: CASSQVKGSADYTF
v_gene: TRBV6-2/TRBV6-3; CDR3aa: CASSYSGGRRIAEAFF
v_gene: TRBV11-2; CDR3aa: CASSLGRTGVGPQHF
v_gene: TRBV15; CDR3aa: CATGLHLGEQFF
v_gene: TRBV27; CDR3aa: CASRLGTDEKLFF
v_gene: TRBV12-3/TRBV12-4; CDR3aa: CASSNRDRLYGYTF
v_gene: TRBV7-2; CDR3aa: CASSFEGTPLHF
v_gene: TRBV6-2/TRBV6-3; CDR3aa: CASRAGALTGELFF